Presented here are 28 T cell receptor beta chains from one specimen sequenced in a study of shared clonotypes between healthy human individuals (dated by TCRdb to about 2020). The method was the immunoSEQ multiplex PCR assay. The clones in this table, taken by TCRdb from immuneACCESS, are in-frame only. Not every clone is retained; where verified, under half of the shortfall comes from an unresolved V gene, and the cause of the rest is unknown. The sample table contains some 500,000 clones; only one count was recorded for about 96% of them. About 0.06% of the sample rests with the top ten. The sequenced sample consisted of naive CD4+ T cells sorted from blood. The cell subset or site label here, explained by the study, means: CD45RA+ positively selected. These receptors were taken from a woman younger than 45 in good health.

This clone has only one observation. The chain carries TRBV5-8 and TRBJ2-2; the D gene is possibly TRBD2 (6 bases). This CDR3 is 15 amino acids long. Germline V gene data show CDR1 as SGHTS and CDR2 as YDEGEE. Deletions cut 0 bases from V and 6 bases from J, with 12 bases between. The CDR3 spells CASSLVKGGAGELFF. The CDR3 nucleotides read TGTGCCAGCAGCTTGGTAAAGGGAGGAGCCGGGGAGCTGTTTTTT.

In this sample, this clone turned up once. The V call is TRBV19, the J call TRBJ1-3, with D maybe TRBD1 (5 bases). The CDR3 sequence is 15 residues long. Trimming shortened V by 6 bases and J by 3 bases, and 15 bases separated the two germline ends. The germline V gene encodes CDR1 LNHDA and CDR2 SQIVND (reference sequence). The CDR3 DNA follows: TGTGCCAGTAGCACCGACCAGGGAAGTGGAAACACCATATATTTT. It specifies CASSTDQGSGNTIYF. Using reference TRBV19 and TRBJ1-3 for the parts outside the CDR3, the full variable domain is DGGITQSPKYLFRKEGQNVTLSCEQNLNHDAMYWYRQDPGQGLRLIYYSQIVNDFQKGDIAEGYSVSREKKESFPLTVTSAQKNPTAFYLCASSTDQGSGNTIYFGEGSWLTVV.

The chain employs TRBV27 and TRBJ1-5; D gene ambiguous. CDR1 is MNHEY and CDR2 is SMNVEV in the germline V gene (reference sequence). The CDR3 sequence is 18 residues long. Trimming left V 5 bases short and J 0 bases short, with 20 bases between. The CDR3 DNA sequence: TGTGCCAGCAGTCCCAGCCCCCAAGTCCGCAATAGCAATCAGCCCCAGCATTTT. Protein sequence: CASSPSPQVRNSNQPQHF.

V gene TRBV6-5 combines with J gene TRBJ2-7; the match to TRBD2 covers 11 bases. After removal of 5 bases from V and 6 bases from J, the junction contained 6 bases not matched to a gene. Germline loops: CDR1 MNHEY, CDR2 SVGAGI. The CDR3 covers 14 residues. CDR3 residues: CASSTSGRFGEQYF. The CDR3, as DNA: TGTGCCAGCAGTACTAGCGGGAGATTTGGCGAGCAGTACTTC.

V is TRBV27 and J is TRBJ2-7; 8 bases agree with TRBD1. This CDR3 is built from 13 residues. CDR1 MNHEY and CDR2 SMNVEV come from the germline V gene (reference sequence). J gave up 9 bases and V 2 bases, and 6 bases lay outside the gene matches. The CDR3 spells CASSLASGTGQYF. The DNA for the CDR3 is TGTGCCAGCAGTTTAGCCTCCGGGACAGGGCAGTACTTC.

The chain employs TRBV5-1 and TRBJ2-1; 11 bases are shared with TRBD2. The CDR3 runs to 15 residues. Losses at the gene ends were 2 bases for V and 5 bases for J; bases not matched to a gene: 3. CDR1 and CDR2 (germline): SGHRS, YFSETQ. The CDR3 coding sequence is TGCGCCAGCAGCTTAGAGACTAGCGGGAACAATGAGCAGTTCTTC. Translated: CASSLETSGNNEQFF.

V is TRBV28 and J is TRBJ2-7; 8 positions agree with TRBD1. The length of the CDR3 is 14 residues. J lost 7 bases, V lost 5 bases, and 10 bases had no gene match. Germline assignment: CDR1 MDHEN and CDR2 SYDVKM. CDR3: CASSQGGRGREQYF. The CDR3 DNA follows: TGTGCCAGCAGTCAAGGGGGCAGGGGGCGAGAGCAGTACTTC.

V is TRBV2 and J is TRBJ2-1, with 8 bases matching TRBD1. CDR3 length: 15 residues. Germline CDR1 and CDR2: SNHLY and FYNNEI. V shed 3 bases, J shed 0 bases, and the junction held 1 base outside the gene matches. The CDR3: CASSEQGASYNEQFF. The CDR3 bases are TGTGCCAGCAGTGAGCAGGGGGCCTCCTACAATGAGCAGTTCTTC.

The chain carries TRBV20-1 and TRBJ2-7, with D uncertain. The germline V and J ends were trimmed by 3 bases and 6 bases, with 6 bases remaining between them. Germline CDR1 DFQATT, CDR2 SNEGSKA (reference sequence). The CDR3 consists of 10 residues. CDR3 sequence: CSASPFEQYF. DNA of the CDR3: TGCAGTGCTAGTCCTTTCGAGCAGTACTTC.

The chain combines TRBV15 with TRBJ2-1, with 7 nucleotides matching TRBD1. This CDR3 has 14 amino acids. Germline V gene sequence: CDR1 LNHNV, CDR2 YYDKDF (reference sequence). V was clipped by 0 bases and J by 10 bases; unmatched bases: 6. CDR3 amino acids: CATSRDLGGREQFF. The DNA for the CDR3 is TGTGCCACCAGCAGAGATCTAGGGGGCAGGGAGCAGTTCTTC. Full variable domain (outside the CDR3, taken from reference TRBV15 and TRBJ2-1): DAMVIQNPRYQVTQFGKPVTLSCSQTLNHNVMYWYQQKSSQAPKLLFHYYDKDFNNEADTPDNFQSRRPNTSFCFLDIRSPGLGDTAMYLCATSRDLGGREQFFGPGTRLTVL.

The rearrangement joins TRBV27 to TRBJ2-7; D is perhaps TRBD1 or TRBD2 (7 bases each). Trimming took 6 bases from V and 4 from J, leaving 16 bases between them. Germline loops: CDR1 MNHEY, CDR2 SMNVEV (reference sequence). This CDR3 region has 14 residues. The CDR3 sequence: CASRSSGGGYEQYF. The CDR3 nucleotides are TGTGCCAGCAGATCCTCAGGGGGGGGATACGAGCAGTACTTC.

The chain combines TRBV20-1 with TRBJ1-1; D is unresolved. This CDR3 is built from 11 residues. Germline V gene sequence: CDR1 DFQATT, CDR2 SNEGSKA (reference sequence). CDR3 sequence reads: CSSRRNTEAFF. The CDR3 DNA reads TGCAGCAGCAGGAGGAACACTGAAGCTTTCTTT.

This chain joins TRBV4-1 and TRBJ2-7; D remains ambiguous. Deletions cut 3 bases from V and 2 bases from J, with 14 bases between. Germline-derived CDR1 and CDR2 are MGHRA and YSYEKL. CDR3 length: 15 residues. The CDR3 protein is CASSQTNLRTYEQYF. CDR3 bases: TGCGCCAGCAGCCAGACAAACCTGAGGACCTACGAGCAGTACTTC.

The chain uses TRBV28 and TRBJ2-2, with D hard to call. Trimming shortened V by 5 bases and J by 0 bases, and 13 bases separated the two germline ends. The CDR3 has 16 residues. The germline gives CDR1 MDHEN, CDR2 SYDVKM. The CDR3 here is CASSRYKASNTGELFF. The CDR3 DNA is TGTGCCAGCAGTCGGTACAAGGCCTCGAACACCGGGGAGCTGTTTTTT.

The V gene is TRBV19, the J gene TRBJ2-5; D perhaps matches TRBD2 (6 bases). Between the trimmed V and J ends, which lost 7 bases and 4 bases, there was a span of 16 bases. CDR3 size: 14 residues. The germline CDR1 and CDR2 sequences are LNHDA and SQIVND (reference sequence). The CDR3 here is CASKPAAGSETQYF. The DNA for the CDR3 is TGTGCCAGTAAGCCAGCCGCGGGGTCAGAGACCCAGTACTTC.

This chain connects TRBV29-1 to TRBJ2-3; D gene uncertain. The CDR3 length is 12 residues. The germline gives CDR1 SQVTM, CDR2 ANQGSEA. Deletions cut 1 base from V and 4 bases from J, with 6 bases between. Here the CDR3 DNA reads TGCAGCGTTGAAGGGGATCCAGATACGCAGTATTTT. Amino acids: CSVEGDPDTQYF.

This clone came up once. The chain is built from TRBV7-2 and TRBJ2-7, with a weak D call TRBD1 (6 bases). This CDR3 has 14 amino acids. Germline CDR1 reads SGHTA; CDR2 reads FQGNSA. Between the trimmed V and J ends, which lost 2 bases and 4 bases, there was a span of 12 bases. The CDR3 DNA is TGTGCCAGCAGCTTAAGGGACATGGGGTACGAGCAGTACTTC. Its translation: CASSLRDMGYEQYF.

J is TRBJ2-6 and V is TRBV18; the D is unclear. This CDR3 comprises 12 residues. Between the trimmed V and J ends, which lost 3 bases and 3 bases, there was a span of 0 bases. CDR1 KGHSH and CDR2 LQKENI come from the germline V gene. The CDR3: CASSPGANVLTF. As DNA, the CDR3 is TGTGCCAGCTCACCTGGGGCCAACGTCCTGACTTTC.

V and J are TRBV28 and TRBJ2-5, with unresolved D. Germline-derived CDR1 and CDR2 are MDHEN and SYDVKM. The V gene lost 3 bases and the J gene lost 5 bases, with 13 bases spanning the gap. The CDR3 is 14 residues long. As DNA, the CDR3 is TGTGCCAGCAGTTTCCAATCACAAGGGGAGACCCAGTACTTC. The encoded protein is CASSFQSQGETQYF.

The J gene is TRBJ2-2, the V gene TRBV6-5; D not resolved. This CDR3 has 13 residues. V lost 2 bases and J lost 3, with 4 bases in between. CDR1 MNHEY and CDR2 SVGAGI come from the germline V gene. The CDR3 loop is CASSYGHTGELFF. CDR3 in DNA: TGTGCCAGCAGTTACGGCCACACCGGGGAGCTGTTTTTT.

This sequence joins TRBV11-2 and TRBJ1-2; the D gene is possibly TRBD1 (6 bases). The CDR3 covers 14 residues. V was pared by 4 bases and J by 8 bases, with 17 bases between. Germline lookup yields CDR1 SGHAT and CDR2 FQNNGV. The CDR3 protein is CASSSPPGGQGYTF. Written as DNA, the CDR3 is TGTGCCAGCAGCTCCCCTCCGGGGGGGCAGGGCTACACCTTC.

CDR3 coding DNA: TGTGCCAGCAGCCTAAGGACTAGCGGAGGCTACGAGCAGTACTTC. Protein sequence: CASSLRTSGGYEQYF. V and J are TRBV7-8 and TRBJ2-7; 10 bases fit TRBD2. The CDR3 runs 15 residues. Germline trimming cut 5 bases from V and 3 bases from J; bases unmatched to any gene: 7. The germline CDR1 and CDR2 sequences are SGHVS and FQNEAQ.

The rearrangement uses TRBV6-1 and TRBJ2-3; 8 nucleotides line up with TRBD2. CDR3 length equals 16 residues. The V gene end was trimmed by 4 bases and the J gene end by 0 bases; junction bases not matched to a gene: 6. CDR1 is MNHNS and CDR2 is SASEGT in the germline V gene. DNA of the CDR3: TGTGCCAGCAGTGGTACTAGCGGAGTTAGCACAGATACGCAGTATTTT. It specifies CASSGTSGVSTDTQYF.

This chain joins TRBV5-1 and TRBJ2-7, with 10 positions matching TRBD2. Germline values: CDR1 SGHRS, CDR2 YFSETQ. CDR3 size: 14 residues. V gave up 4 bases and J gave up 9 bases; unmatched junction bases: 10. The CDR3 bases are TGCGCCAGCAGCAGGCTAGCGGGAGATCAAGGGCAGTACTTC. This translates into CASSRLAGDQGQYF.

This chain uses TRBV27 with TRBJ2-7; TRBD1 matches at 8 bases. The V gene end was trimmed by 6 bases and the J gene end by 2 bases; junction bases not matched to a gene: 3. The CDR3 runs to 13 residues. Germline V gene lookup returns CDR1 MNHEY and CDR2 SMNVEV (reference sequence). This chain's CDR3 is CASSKTGAYEQYF. CDR3 nucleotides: TGTGCCAGCAGCAAGACAGGGGCCTACGAGCAGTACTTC.

The chain has TRBV10-1 and TRBJ2-1; 15 bases are shared with TRBD2. The V segment lost 4 bases and the J segment 4 bases; nucleotides outside the gene matches: 2. Germline CDR1 reads WNHNN; CDR2 reads SYGVQD (reference sequence). The CDR3 is made up of 16 amino acids. The CDR3 region is CASSGGLAGGYNEQFF. CDR3 coding DNA: TGCGCCAGCAGTGGGGGACTAGCGGGAGGATACAATGAGCAGTTCTTC.

The chain has TRBV10-3 and TRBJ2-7; perhaps TRBD1 as D (6 bases). CDR1 is ENHRY and CDR2 is SYGVKD in the germline V gene. The CDR3 is 16 residues long. V shed 3 bases and J shed 2 bases, with 17 bases lying between them. The CDR3, as DNA: TGTGCCATCAGTGACCTGACAGGCCCTTCTCCCTACGAGCAGTACTTC. Its protein product is CAISDLTGPSPYEQYF.

The chain links TRBV7-6 to TRBJ2-5; unclear D gene. The V and J ends lost 1 base and 3 bases respectively, with 9 bases between them. This CDR3 spans 14 amino acids. The germline V gene encodes CDR1 SGHVS and CDR2 FNYEAQ. The CDR3 reads CASSLGAGEETQYF. Here the CDR3 DNA reads TGTGCCAGCAGCTTAGGGGCAGGAGAAGAGACCCAGTACTTC.